Shown below are 17 T cell receptor beta chains from a single sample sequenced in a study of T cells after yellow fever vaccination. Each CDR3 protein is one row after TCRdb ran MiXCR on the 5' RACE reads. The sample includes 250,000 to 400,000 distinct CDR3 sequences, over 3.5% seen only once; the top ten take less than 20%. This specimen consisted of PBMCs, obtained 15 days after the yellow fever booster vaccination. The origin of the receptors is a man aged 18 to 30 who received the YFV17D yellow fever vaccine.

The chain links TRBV2 to TRBJ1-1; the D is unclear. V dropped 0 bases and J dropped 1 base, with 12 bases sitting between them. The CDR3 loop spans 16 amino acids. Germline loops: CDR1 SNHLY, CDR2 FYNNEI. The CDR3 region has the DNA TGTGCCAGCAGTGAAGCGCTGGGCAGACCGAACACTGAAGCTTTCTTT. This sequence encodes CASSEALGRPNTEAFF.

This clonotype appeared many times. The V gene is TRBV28, the J gene TRBJ1-4; D gene ambiguous. V was clipped by 5 bases and J by 4 bases, with 5 bases between them. Germline CDR1 and CDR2: MDHEN and SYDVKM. The CDR3 totals 12 residues. The CDR3 protein is CASSGSNEKLFF. In nucleotides, the CDR3 is TGTGCCAGCAGTGGGAGTAATGAAAAACTGTTTTTT.

This clonotype was detected ten times or more. The chain couples TRBV7-8 to TRBJ2-7; D is perhaps TRBD2 (6 bases). CDR3 size: 13 residues. Germline V lookup: CDR1 SGHVS, CDR2 FQNEAQ. Deletions cut 4 bases from V and 3 bases from J, with 10 bases between. The DNA of the CDR3 is TGTGCCAGCAGCTCCGGGACTTACTACGAGCAGTACTTC. It codes for CASSSGTYYEQYF.

This clonotype was observed a few times. The chain is built from TRBV12-3 or TRBV12-4 and TRBJ2-2; D is uncertain. Between the trimmed V and J ends, which lost 6 bases and 1 base, there was a span of 9 bases. This CDR3 has 14 residues. The CDR3 DNA reads as TGTGCCAGCAGGACTTTAAGGAACACCGGGGAGCTGTTTTTT. Encoded protein: CASRTLRNTGELFF.

At least ten counts were recorded for this clonotype. The chain couples TRBV15 to TRBJ2-1, with TRBD2 as a possible D gene (6 bases). V was shortened by 5 bases and J by 1 base, with 9 bases between the two germline ends. Germline V gene data show CDR1 as LNHNV and CDR2 as YYDKDF (reference sequence). CDR3 length: 14 residues. CDR3 nucleotides: TGTGCCACCAGCGGGGACTCGTCCTACAATGAGCAGTTCTTC. The encoded protein is CATSGDSSYNEQFF.

This clonotype was seen only a few times. The chain recombines TRBV7-3 with TRBJ2-3, with 9 bases identical to TRBD2. Germline trimming cut 2 bases from V and 0 bases from J; bases unmatched to any gene: 6. The germline V gene encodes CDR1 SGHTA and CDR2 FQGTGA. This CDR3 is 17 amino acids long. The CDR3 DNA reads as TGTGCCAGCAGCTTATTTGGCGGGGGGGGTAGCACAGATACGCAGTATTTT. Encoded protein: CASSLFGGGGSTDTQYF.

This clonotype was counted between two and nine times. The V call is TRBV27, the J call TRBJ2-5; TRBD2 agrees at 8 bases. With V trimmed by 6 bases and J by 5 bases, 14 bases remained unmatched. The length of the CDR3 is 16 residues. Germline CDR1 and CDR2: MNHEY and SMNVEV (reference sequence). CDR3 bases: TGTGCCAGCAGCTCCCCCGGGGGGGCTTCTATCGAGACCCAGTACTTC. It yields the protein CASSSPGGASIETQYF.

This clonotype has a count of ten or more. V gene TRBV20-1 combines with J gene TRBJ1-1; tentative D call: TRBD1 (6 bases). The germline V and J ends were trimmed by 0 bases and 2 bases, with 13 bases remaining between them. This CDR3 comprises 15 residues. Germline loops: CDR1 DFQATT, CDR2 SNEGSKA (reference sequence). CDR3 amino acids: CSARDPGHHNTEAFF. The CDR3 DNA follows: TGCAGTGCTAGAGATCCGGGACATCATAACACTGAAGCTTTCTTT.

The table lists this clonotype with many counts. The CDR3 sequence: CASSLAFHGETQYF. The CDR3 DNA is TGTGCCAGCAGCTTAGCATTCCATGGGGAGACCCAGTACTTC. The chain links TRBV7-2 to TRBJ2-5, with D unresolved. Trimming took 0 bases from V and 5 from J, leaving 10 bases between them. The germline CDR1 and CDR2 sequences are SGHTA and FQGNSA. This CDR3 has 14 residues.

The gene calls are TRBV7-8 and TRBJ1-5, with a weak D call TRBD1 (6 bases). CDR3 size: 15 residues. Germline CDR1 reads SGHVS; CDR2 reads FQNEAQ. V lost 5 bases to trimming and J lost 5 bases, with 16 bases between them. CDR3 amino acids: CASSEGAGAHQPQHF. The CDR3 region has the DNA TGTGCCAGCAGCGAAGGGGCAGGGGCTCATCAGCCCCAGCATTTT.

This clonotype was counted many times. The chain couples TRBV6-5 to TRBJ1-2, with TRBD1 identical over 7 bases. The V gene end was trimmed by 8 bases and the J gene end by 6 bases; junction bases not matched to a gene: 6. Germline values: CDR1 MNHEY, CDR2 SVGAGI. CDR3 length equals 12 residues. The CDR3 DNA sequence: TGTGCCAGCGTTGACAGGGTGAATGGCTACACCTTC. As protein: CASVDRVNGYTF.

This clonotype was counted at least ten times. This rearrangement joins TRBV24-1 to TRBJ2-3; TRBD2 might be the D (7 bases). V was shortened by 10 bases and J by 2 bases, with 15 bases between the two germline ends. This CDR3 region has 14 residues. The germline CDR1 and CDR2 sequences are KGHDR and SFDVKD. Here the CDR3 reads CATEGGRFTDTQYF. The CDR3 nucleotides are TGTGCCACGGAGGGGGGGAGGTTCACAGATACGCAGTATTTT.

In this sample, this clonotype turned up many times. The rearrangement links TRBV5-1 to TRBJ2-3; TRBD1 matches 12 bases. The CDR3 runs to 17 residues. The germline gives CDR1 SGHRS, CDR2 YFSETQ. V gave up 4 bases and J gave up 2 bases; unmatched junction bases: 8. DNA of the CDR3: TGCGCCAGCAGCCCACCGGGACAGGGGGCGATCACAGATACGCAGTATTTT. As protein: CASSPPGQGAITDTQYF. Looking up the rest from reference TRBV5-1 and TRBJ2-3 gives the full variable domain: KAGVTQTPRYLIKTRGQQVTLSCSPISGHRSVSWYQQTPGQGLQFLFEYFSETQRNKGNFPGRFSGRQFSNSRSEMNVSTLELGDSALYLCASSPPGQGAITDTQYFGPGTRLTVL.

In its sample, this clonotype was seen a few times. The chain has TRBV15 and TRBJ2-3, with a possible D match to TRBD2 (7 bases). The CDR3 covers 14 residues. Looked up from germline, CDR1 is LNHNV and CDR2 is YYDKDF (reference sequence). V lost 5 bases and J 4 bases, leaving 13 bases between the germline ends. The CDR3 region is CATSAGAEADTQYF. The CDR3 DNA is TGTGCCACCAGCGCGGGGGCGGAAGCAGATACGCAGTATTTT.

The sample holds many counts of this clonotype. The chain has TRBV12-3 or TRBV12-4 and TRBJ2-3; 8 bases align to TRBD2. The CDR3 extends over 15 amino acids. Trimming at V came to 3 bases and at J to 5 bases, leaving 7 bases not matched to a gene. The CDR3 DNA reads as TGTGCCAGCAGTTTCGTCGGGGGGGTCGAAGATACGCAGTATTTT. This encodes CASSFVGGVEDTQYF.

This clonotype was detected only a few times. V is TRBV10-3 and J is TRBJ1-3; 8 nucleotides match TRBD1. CDR1 and CDR2 (germline): ENHRY, SYGVKD. The CDR3 sequence is 16 residues long. V lost 7 bases, J lost 0 bases, and 8 bases stayed unmatched. The DNA of the CDR3 is TGTGCCATCACCCGATATCAGGGGGCCTCTGGAAACACCATATATTTT. It is translated as CAITRYQGASGNTIYF.

The chain employs TRBV23-1 and TRBJ2-4; the D gene is possibly TRBD1 (6 bases). TRBV23-1 belongs to the ORF category, with a function that is uncertain. The CDR3 covers 17 residues. V lost 3 bases, J lost 0 bases, and 15 bases lay in between. The CDR3 DNA sequence: TGCGCCAGCAGTCAGCCGACAGGTCATCTAGCCAAAAACATTCAGTACTTC. This sequence encodes CASSQPTGHLAKNIQYF.